These 32 T cell receptor beta chains came from one sample sequenced in a study of T-cell memory formation after mild COVID-19. A single record per CDR3 protein comes from TCRdb applying MiXCR to the 5' RACE reads. The sample holds just over 400,000 distinct CDR3 sequences; 23% are singletons and the top ten take 10% to 15%. The sample comprised PBMCs or a T cell subset sorted from them (not recorded which). All receptors come from an adult woman who had mild COVID-19 (a few samples of this study predate the infection). Cell type and time point are not known.

This clonotype was counted only a few times. The chain uses TRBV27 and TRBJ1-2; 10 nucleotides align to TRBD1. This CDR3 contains 16 residues. The ends lost 8 bases at V and 2 bases at J; junction bases unmatched: 11. From germline, CDR1 is MNHEY and CDR2 SMNVEV (reference sequence). The CDR3 loop reads CASRTGGPGVNYGYTF. The CDR3 nucleotides read TGTGCCAGCCGGACAGGGGGTCCAGGGGTGAACTATGGCTACACCTTC.

This clonotype was seen many times. The CDR3 DNA reads TGCGCCAGCAGCCAAGATCTATCCAGCGCCCGTGGCGGGGAGCTGTTTTTT. Translated, it gives CASSQDLSSARGGELFF. The chain couples TRBV4-3 to TRBJ2-2; D gene unclear. V lost 0 bases to trimming and J lost 7 bases, with 18 bases between them. Germline V CDR1 and CDR2: LGHNA, YSLEER. The CDR3 covers 17 residues.

The chain links TRBV6-5 to TRBJ1-1; possibly TRBD1 for D (6 bases). V was pared by 9 bases and J by 6 bases, with 17 bases between. Germline loops: CDR1 MNHEY, CDR2 SVGAGI. The CDR3 covers 13 residues. CDR3: CASKQGELAEAFF. The CDR3 region has the DNA TGTGCCAGTAAACAGGGTGAACTGGCTGAAGCTTTCTTT.

V usage is TRBV7-2 and J usage is TRBJ2-6; the D gene is possibly TRBD2 (6 bases). V lost 1 base to trimming and J lost 3 bases, with 22 bases between them. The CDR3 loop spans 20 amino acids. Per the germline V gene, CDR1 is SGHTA and CDR2 is FQGNSA. The CDR3 sequence is CASSLVVSAGTPIGANVLTF. Here the CDR3 DNA reads TGTGCCAGCAGCTTAGTAGTGTCCGCCGGGACTCCCATTGGGGCCAACGTCCTGACTTTC.

This clonotype showed up just once. The genes are TRBV10-3 and TRBJ1-2, with D possibly TRBD1 on 5 matching bases. CDR3 length equals 14 residues. With 3 bases removed from V and 3 bases from J, the gap between germline ends came to 11 bases. CDR1 ENHRY and CDR2 SYGVKD come from the germline V gene. The CDR3: CAISDGGTHYGYTF. The DNA of the CDR3 is TGTGCCATCAGTGACGGTGGGACTCACTATGGCTACACCTTC.

This clonotype was counted only a few times. The rearrangement uses TRBV29-1 and TRBJ1-3; D is possibly TRBD1 (6 bases). V gave up 2 bases and J gave up 7 bases, with 15 bases separating them. This CDR3 is 14 amino acids long. The germline V gene has CDR1 SQVTM and CDR2 ANQGSEA. In DNA, the CDR3 is TGCAGCGTTGAACCAGGGGCTTCGGGGAACACCATATATTTT. It translates to CSVEPGASGNTIYF.

The chain combines TRBV11-2 with TRBJ2-2; no reliable D call. The CDR3 sequence is 15 residues long. Germline V gives CDR1 SGHAT, CDR2 FQNNGV. V lost 5 bases and J lost 7, with 17 bases in between. CDR3 amino acids: CASSPNVGWDGELFF. CDR3 bases: TGTGCCAGCAGCCCGAACGTGGGGTGGGACGGGGAGCTGTTTTTT.

This chain links TRBV3-1 with TRBJ2-7; TRBD1 is a possible D gene (7 bases). V was trimmed by 1 base and J by 3 bases, leaving 13 bases between them. The CDR3 contains 15 residues. Per the germline V gene, CDR1 is LGHDT and CDR2 is YNNKEL (reference sequence). The CDR3 reads CASSQVSGGNYEQYF. CDR3 DNA sequence: TGTGCCAGCAGCCAAGTCTCAGGGGGGAACTACGAGCAGTACTTC.

In its sample, this clonotype was seen once. The chain has TRBV20-1 and TRBJ2-7; TRBD1 matches at 7 bases. The CDR3 contains 19 residues. The V and J ends lost 2 bases and 2 bases, in that order; junction bases with no gene match: 21. The germline V gene has CDR1 DFQATT and CDR2 SNEGSKA (reference sequence). CDR3 region: CSARLYRTGDQRTPYEQYF. The DNA of the CDR3 is TGCAGTGCTAGATTGTATCGGACAGGAGACCAACGAACCCCCTACGAGCAGTACTTC.

A few counts support this clonotype. The chain carries TRBV29-1 and TRBJ2-1, with TRBD2 matching 10 bases. The CDR3 sequence is 13 residues long. After removal of 5 bases from V and 9 bases from J, the junction contained 7 bases not matched to a gene. In germline, CDR1 is SQVTM, CDR2 ANQGSEA. CDR3 residues: CSVLAGVGSEQFF. CDR3 nucleotide sequence: TGCAGCGTTCTAGCGGGAGTCGGGAGTGAGCAGTTCTTC.

This clonotype was observed a handful of times. This chain connects TRBV7-2 to TRBJ2-6; the D is unclear. The germline gives CDR1 SGHTA, CDR2 FQGNSA. Trimming cost V 9 bases and J 6 bases, with 15 bases left between them. This CDR3 region has 14 residues. The CDR3 loop is CASQSQTAANVLTF. The CDR3 DNA reads TGTGCCAGTCAAAGTCAGACGGCGGCCAACGTCCTGACTTTC. Using reference TRBV7-2 and TRBJ2-6 for the parts outside the CDR3, the full variable domain is GAGVSQSPSNKVTEKGKDVELRCDPISGHTALYWYRQSLGQGLEFLIYFQGNSAPDKSGLPSDRFSAERTGGSVSTLTIQRTQQEDSAVYLCASQSQTAANVLTFGAGSRLTVL.

The chain uses TRBV6-5 and TRBJ1-1, with D hard to call. There are 13 residues in the CDR3. Trimming took 7 bases from V and 1 from J, leaving 10 bases between them. Germline V gene sequence: CDR1 MNHEY, CDR2 SVGAGI. CDR3 protein: CASMGLRNTEAFF. In DNA, the CDR3 is TGTGCCAGCATGGGGTTAAGGAACACTGAAGCTTTCTTT.

V usage is TRBV7-2 and J usage is TRBJ2-7, with a possible D match to TRBD1 (6 bases). Trimming took 5 bases from V and 6 from J, leaving 14 bases between them. This CDR3 is 13 amino acids long. Germline V CDR1 and CDR2: SGHTA, FQGNSA. The CDR3 DNA sequence: TGTGCCAGCAGCGTCGACAGGTTCCGCGAGCAGTACTTC. Its translation: CASSVDRFREQYF.

This sequence joins TRBV12-3 or TRBV12-4 and TRBJ2-5; no firm D call. V lost 0 bases to trimming and J lost 5 bases, with 7 bases between them. CDR3 length: 13 amino acids. The CDR3: CASSLAVVETQYF. For the CDR3, the DNA is TGTGCCAGCAGTTTAGCTGTCGTCGAGACCCAGTACTTC.

The sample holds a few counts of this clonotype. The genes are TRBV4-1 and TRBJ2-7, with D tentatively TRBD1 (6 bases). The germline V gene encodes CDR1 MGHRA and CDR2 YSYEKL. The CDR3 length is 14 residues. Deletions cut 3 bases from V and 6 bases from J, with 15 bases between. CDR3 DNA sequence: TGCGCCAGCAGCCATTCCGAGGACAGAAGCGAGCAGTACTTC. Translating gives CASSHSEDRSEQYF.

The chain has TRBV4-3 and TRBJ2-3, with 12 bases lining up with TRBD1. CDR1 is LGHNA and CDR2 is YSLEER in the germline V gene. J was trimmed by 6 bases and V by 1 base; bases with no gene match: 8. CDR3 length: 17 amino acids. CDR3 DNA sequence: TGCGCCAGCAGCCAAGTTCCGGGACAGGGGGCGCATGATACGCAGTATTTT. This codes for CASSQVPGQGAHDTQYF.

There are a few counts of this clonotype. The chain links TRBV7-9 to TRBJ1-2, with a weak D call TRBD1 (6 bases). The CDR3 spans 14 residues. V was trimmed by 5 bases and J by 5 bases, leaving 15 bases between them. CDR1 is SEHNR and CDR2 is FQNEAQ in the germline V gene (reference sequence). CDR3 sequence (DNA): TGTGCCAGCAGCAACTGGACAGCTCTTTATGGCTACACCTTC. It is translated as CASSNWTALYGYTF.

The rearrangement uses TRBV12-2 and TRBJ2-5; the tabulated D call, TRBD1, remains unverified against the DNA. TRBV12-2 is shown as a pseudogene. CDR3 length: 15 amino acids. In DNA, the CDR3 is TGTGCAAGTCGCTTTAGGCGGCGGACAGAAGAGACCCAGTACTTC. Translated, it gives CASRFRRRTEETQYF.

V is TRBV20-1 and J is TRBJ2-1, with D perhaps TRBD1 (6 bases). The CDR3 has 13 residues. The V and J ends lost 1 base and 9 bases respectively, with 13 bases between them. Looked up from germline, CDR1 is DFQATT and CDR2 is SNEGSKA (reference sequence). The CDR3 DNA reads TGCAGTGCTAGAGGCGGACAGCCCGTTGAGCAGTTCTTC. Translating gives CSARGGQPVEQFF.

This clonotype was observed many times. This chain uses TRBV3-1 with TRBJ1-1; TRBD1 is a possible D gene (5 bases). This CDR3 is built from 11 residues. Germline V gene lookup returns CDR1 LGHDT and CDR2 YNNKEL (reference sequence). V lost 9 bases and J lost 6, with 11 bases in between. The chain's CDR3 is CASRGGAEAFF. The DNA for the CDR3 is TGTGCCAGTAGGGGAGGCGCTGAAGCTTTCTTT.

The genes are TRBV24-1 and TRBJ2-5, with D possibly being TRBD1 or TRBD2 (5 bases each). The CDR3 contains 14 residues. Germline loops: CDR1 KGHDR, CDR2 SFDVKD. V was pared by 5 bases and J by 5 bases, with 14 bases between. CDR3 bases: TGTGCCACCAGTGGCTCAGGGTGGGACGAGACCCAGTACTTC. It yields the protein CATSGSGWDETQYF.

This chain joins TRBV7-9 and TRBJ1-4; a weak D match, TRBD1 (5 bases). The CDR3 is 13 residues long. The germline gives CDR1 SEHNR, CDR2 FQNEAQ (reference sequence). Trimming took 5 bases from V and 14 from J, leaving 18 bases between them. The CDR3, as DNA: TGTGCCAGCAGCCCCGGGACTCAGTGGAAGCTGTTTTTT. This codes for CASSPGTQWKLFF.

This clonotype was seen just once. The rearrangement uses TRBV7-8 and TRBJ1-4, with D uncertain. This CDR3 has 14 residues. Germline CDR1 SGHVS, CDR2 FQNEAQ. V gave up 1 base and J gave up 4 bases, with 7 bases separating them. CDR3 protein: CASSLVPGNEKLFF. The CDR3 DNA reads TGTGCCAGCAGCTTAGTTCCCGGTAATGAAAAACTGTTTTTT. Together with reference TRBV7-8 and TRBJ1-4, the CDR3 gives the full variable domain: GAGVSQSPRYKVAKRGQDVALRCDPISGHVSLFWYQQALGQGPEFLTYFQNEAQLDKSGLPSDRFFAERPEGSVSTLKIQRTQQEDSAVYLCASSLVPGNEKLFFGSGTQLSVL.

The sample holds many counts of this clonotype. In DNA, the CDR3 is TGTGCCAGCAGCTCGCGGGACAGGGTATTAACTGAAGCTTTCTTT. Amino acid sequence: CASSSRDRVLTEAFF. This chain joins TRBV11-1 and TRBJ1-1; 9 bases are shared with TRBD1. V lost 4 bases and J lost 5; bases outside the gene matches: 8. Germline assignment: CDR1 SGHAT and CDR2 FQDESV (reference sequence). The CDR3 runs 15 residues.

There are many counts of this clonotype. This rearrangement joins TRBV5-1 to TRBJ2-1; possibly TRBD1 for D (6 bases). Trimming left V 3 bases short and J 10 bases short, with 11 bases between. This CDR3 spans 12 amino acids. The germline gives CDR1 SGHRS, CDR2 YFSETQ. This CDR3 reads CASSSGVGEQFF. Here the CDR3 DNA reads TGCGCCAGCAGCTCAGGGGTCGGGGAGCAGTTCTTC.

The J gene is TRBJ2-1, the V gene TRBV5-6, with TRBD2 identical over 9 bases. The CDR3 has 15 residues. The germline gives CDR1 SGHDT, CDR2 YYEEEE. The ends lost 4 bases at V and 5 bases at J; junction bases unmatched: 7. The CDR3 is CASSPPSGMNNEQFF. DNA of the CDR3: TGTGCCAGCAGCCCCCCTAGCGGGATGAACAATGAGCAGTTCTTC.

This clonotype came up many times. The rearrangement uses TRBV6-2 or TRBV6-3 and TRBJ2-3, with 9 nucleotides matching TRBD2. The CDR3 covers 16 residues. Trimming cost V 8 bases and J 6 bases; bases outside gene matches: 15. Germline V gene lookup returns CDR1 MNHEY and CDR2 SVGEGT. The CDR3 DNA follows: TGTGCCAGCGGTTCTAGTTTGGGACTAGCTACGGATACGCAGTATTTT. This codes for CASGSSLGLATDTQYF.

The chain uses TRBV27 and TRBJ2-5; weak D call: TRBD2 (5 bases). V dropped 4 bases and J dropped 5 bases, with 14 bases sitting between them. From germline, CDR1 is MNHEY and CDR2 SMNVEV (reference sequence). The CDR3 is 14 amino acids. The CDR3 nucleotides read TGTGCCAGCAGTTCCTTCTCTAGCTTCGAGACCCAGTACTTC. This translates into CASSSFSSFETQYF.

In its sample, this clonotype was seen a few times. CDR3 bases: TGCGCCAGCAGTCCTACCGGCATAGGGGCTACCTACGAGCAGTACTTC. Amino acid sequence: CASSPTGIGATYEQYF. The rearrangement links TRBV4-1 to TRBJ2-7; tentative D call: TRBD1 (5 bases). The CDR3 has 16 amino acids. V lost 6 bases and J 2 bases, leaving 20 bases between the germline ends. Per germline, CDR1 MGHRA and CDR2 YSYEKL.

This clonotype turned up a few times. The rearrangement links TRBV6-5 to TRBJ1-1, with a possible D match to TRBD1 (5 bases). From germline, CDR1 is MNHEY and CDR2 SVGAGI. The CDR3 runs 15 residues. V lost 4 bases and J 0 bases, leaving 12 bases between the germline ends. CDR3 sequence reads: CASSSSGFMNTEAFF. The DNA of the CDR3 is TGTGCCAGCAGTTCTTCAGGGTTTATGAACACTGAAGCTTTCTTT.

This clonotype came up a few times. CDR3 region: CASSPSTGQGINSPLHF. CDR3 DNA: TGTGCCAGCTCACCGTCCACGGGACAGGGGATTAATTCACCCCTCCACTTT. The rearrangement joins TRBV18 to TRBJ1-6, with 10 nucleotides matching TRBD1. Germline lookup yields CDR1 KGHSH and CDR2 LQKENI. CDR3 length: 17 residues. Trimming removed 3 bases from V and 6 bases from J; junction bases left unmatched: 8.

The chain is built from TRBV5-1 and TRBJ2-5; no firm D call. The CDR3 contains 11 residues. Germline CDR1 reads SGHRS; CDR2 reads YFSETQ. V shed 6 bases and J shed 1 base, with 4 bases lying between them. CDR3 in DNA: TGCGCCAGCACTATCCAAGAGACCCAGTACTTC. Its translation is CASTIQETQYF. Filled out from reference TRBV5-1 and TRBJ2-5, the complete variable domain reads KAGVTQTPRYLIKTRGQQVTLSCSPISGHRSVSWYQQTPGQGLQFLFEYFSETQRNKGNFPGRFSGRQFSNSRSEMNVSTLELGDSALYLCASTIQETQYFGPGTRLLVL.